Shown below are 13 T cell receptor beta chains from a single sample sequenced in a study of T cell repertoires in cytomegalovirus infection. MiXCR, applied by TCRdb to the reads, yields one record per CDR3 protein. The sample has more than 200,000 distinct CDR3 sequences, roughly 9% seen once. Sequenced sample: PBMCs. Every receptor here comes from a human donor in good health (CMV status not recorded). Some clones in this sample may be carry-over from other donors' samples.

The table lists this clonotype with many counts. The genes are TRBV7-2 and TRBJ1-2; TRBD1 matches at 10 bases. Germline loops: CDR1 SGHTA, CDR2 FQGNSA. After removal of 5 bases from V and 4 bases from J, the junction contained 7 bases not matched to a gene. This CDR3 has 15 residues. The CDR3 nucleotides are TGTGCCAGCAGCCCATCGACAGGGGGCGTCTATGGCTACACCTTC. Residues: CASSPSTGGVYGYTF.

The chain links TRBV2 to TRBJ2-7; 10 nucleotides line up with TRBD1. J gave up 3 bases and V 7 bases, and 9 bases lay outside the gene matches. The germline CDR1 and CDR2 sequences are SNHLY and FYNNEI. The CDR3 contains 15 residues. The CDR3 sequence is CASTLGQGQFYEQYF. DNA for the CDR3: TGTGCCAGCACCCTGGGACAGGGGCAGTTCTACGAGCAGTACTTC. The full variable domain, in which reference TRBV2 and TRBJ2-7 provide the parts outside the CDR3, is EPEVTQTPSHQVTQMGQEVILRCVPISNHLYFYWYRQILGQKVEFLVSFYNNEISEKSEIFDDQFSVERPDGSNFTLKIRSTKLEDSAMYFCASTLGQGQFYEQYFGPGTRLTVT.

This clonotype occurred many times. The chain has TRBV6-2 or TRBV6-3 and TRBJ2-7; tentative D call: TRBD2 (6 bases). Per the germline V gene, CDR1 is MNHEY and CDR2 is SVGEGT. The CDR3 sequence is 15 residues long. Trimming removed 5 bases from V and 5 bases from J, with 19 bases in between. The CDR3 DNA reads as TGTGCCAGCAGTCCCGCGGGGCTCTCATCGGACGAGCAGTACTTC. Translation gives CASSPAGLSSDEQYF.

The V call is TRBV10-3, the J call TRBJ2-3; D remains unclear. V was cut by 6 bases and J by 4 bases, with 17 bases left in between. Per the germline V gene, CDR1 is ENHRY and CDR2 is SYGVKD. The CDR3 consists of 15 residues. CDR3 in DNA: TGTGCCATCAGATCCTGGGCCCCGGCCGCAGATACGCAGTATTTT. Its translation: CAIRSWAPAADTQYF.

The table lists this clonotype with many counts. The chain is built from TRBV12-3 or TRBV12-4 and TRBJ1-5; TRBD1 agrees at 7 bases. The CDR3 is 17 amino acids. Trimming took 5 bases from V and 1 from J; bases not matched to a gene: 11. The CDR3 coding sequence is TGTGCCAGCAGTCCCTCCACAGGGGCGGGAAGCAATCAGCCCCAGCATTTT. Amino acid sequence: CASSPSTGAGSNQPQHF.

This clonotype showed up just a few times. For the CDR3, the DNA is TGTGCCAGCAGTTTAGGGCCCTATGGGGGCTACACCTTC. The encoded protein is CASSLGPYGGYTF. This rearrangement joins TRBV12-3 or TRBV12-4 to TRBJ1-2; D gene ambiguous. V dropped 1 base and J dropped 8 bases, with 11 bases sitting between them. The CDR3 extends over 13 amino acids.

This clonotype was counted ten times or more. The chain carries TRBV7-2 and TRBJ1-5; 9 positions match TRBD1. The germline gives CDR1 SGHTA, CDR2 FQGNSA. Unmatched junction bases numbered 2, after V lost 1 base and J lost 7 bases. The CDR3 runs to 14 residues. The CDR3 protein is CASSLGDREQPQHF. Here the CDR3 DNA reads TGTGCCAGCAGCTTAGGGGACAGGGAACAGCCCCAGCATTTT. Full variable domain (remainder filled in from reference TRBV7-2 and TRBJ1-5): GAGVSQSPSNKVTEKGKDVELRCDPISGHTALYWYRQSLGQGLEFLIYFQGNSAPDKSGLPSDRFSAERTGGSVSTLTIQRTQQEDSAVYLCASSLGDREQPQHFGDGTRLSIL.

This clonotype occurred a few times. The rearrangement links TRBV4-2 to TRBJ2-2; 8 nucleotides line up with TRBD2. The CDR3 sequence is 16 residues long. V trimming: 0 bases; J trimming: 5 bases; junction bases outside the gene matches: 5. Germline lookup yields CDR1 LGHNA and CDR2 YNFKEQ. CDR3 sequence (DNA): TGTGCCAGCAGCCAAGAAGGGGGACTAGTAACCGGGGAGCTGTTTTTT. Translation: CASSQEGGLVTGELFF.

This clonotype was seen once. The chain combines TRBV6-1 with TRBJ2-3; D might be TRBD1 (6 bases). This CDR3 comprises 14 residues. CDR1 is MNHNS and CDR2 is SASEGT in the germline V gene. Between the trimmed V and J ends, which lost 5 bases and 4 bases, there was a span of 13 bases. The DNA of the CDR3 is TGTGCCAGCAGTTACCTTACAGGGCCAGATACGCAGTATTTT. It is translated as CASSYLTGPDTQYF.

There are a few counts of this clonotype. The CDR3 sequence is CASSLSGEEQPQHF. The CDR3 region has the DNA TGTGCCAGCAGTTTATCAGGGGAAGAACAGCCCCAGCATTTT. The chain uses TRBV28 and TRBJ1-5; D perhaps matches TRBD1 (6 bases). The CDR3 runs 14 residues. Germline assignment: CDR1 MDHEN and CDR2 SYDVKM. Deletions cut 1 base from V and 7 bases from J, with 11 bases between.

This clonotype was seen repeatedly, ten times or more. This chain uses TRBV4-1 with TRBJ1-2, with unresolved D. Trimming shortened V by 0 bases and J by 10 bases, and 18 bases separated the two germline ends. CDR3 length: 15 residues. Germline CDR1 reads MGHRA; CDR2 reads YSYEKL. The CDR3 loop is CASSQDFSGPLSYTF. As DNA, the CDR3 is TGCGCCAGCAGCCAAGATTTCTCTGGTCCTCTATCCTACACCTTC.

This clonotype was observed at least ten times. This chain links TRBV7-2 with TRBJ2-3; 8 bases fit TRBD1. The ends lost 1 base at V and 2 bases at J; junction bases unmatched: 2. The CDR3 sequence is 15 residues long. Per the germline V gene, CDR1 is SGHTA and CDR2 is FQGNSA. The CDR3 DNA is TGTGCCAGCAGCTTAGACAGGGGGGTCACAGATACGCAGTATTTT. Protein sequence: CASSLDRGVTDTQYF. Full variable domain (outside the CDR3, taken from reference TRBV7-2 and TRBJ2-3): GAGVSQSPSNKVTEKGKDVELRCDPISGHTALYWYRQSLGQGLEFLIYFQGNSAPDKSGLPSDRFSAERTGGSVSTLTIQRTQQEDSAVYLCASSLDRGVTDTQYFGPGTRLTVL.

This clonotype has more than one count but fewer than ten. The genes are TRBV6-1 and TRBJ2-1, with a tentative D call TRBD2 (6 bases). The CDR3 loop spans 15 amino acids. CDR1 MNHNS and CDR2 SASEGT come from the germline V gene. Trimming shortened V by 5 bases and J by 4 bases, and 15 bases separated the two germline ends. The CDR3 here is CASSQTPGTYNEQFF. The CDR3 DNA is TGTGCCAGCAGTCAAACTCCCGGGACTTACAATGAGCAGTTCTTC.